Below, 32 T cell receptor beta chains from the same sample are listed, as sequenced in a study of CXCR3-negative and CXCR3-positive naive CD8 T cells. These receptors are not linked to any known antigen. TRB cDNA libraries were made by UMI-labeled 5' RACE. TCRdb reprocessed the 5' RACE reads and reports one entry per CDR3 protein, with no DNA. This repertoire includes some 54,000 distinct CDR3 sequences. Study outcomes and limitations: TRB CDR3s of CXCR3-positive naive cells were more hydrophobic than those of CXCR3-negative naive cells.

Sequencing was carried out using naive CXCR3+ CD8+ T cells from blood. Subset given: CD45RO-CCR7+CD27+CD95- naive CD8+ T cells expressing CXCR3 (TNR3+). These receptor sequences come from a human donor in good health. Some clones in this sample may be carry-over from other donors' samples.

The rearrangement uses TRBV6-4 and TRBJ2-1; the TRBD1 assignment by TCRdb is unverifiable without DNA. The CDR3 spans 13 residues. Per germline, CDR1 MRHNA and CDR2 SNTAGT. CDR3 sequence: CASREPNQGEQFF.

The chain carries TRBV28 and TRBJ1-1; TCRdb's D call, TRBD1, is unchecked because there is no DNA. This CDR3 spans 13 amino acids. Germline V gene sequence: CDR1 MDHEN, CDR2 SYDVKM. CDR3 residues: CANRQILNTEAFF.

The genes are TRBV6-5 and TRBJ2-7; the D gene TCRdb calls, TRBD1, cannot be checked with no DNA. Germline CDR1 is MNHEY and CDR2 is SVGAGI. This CDR3 contains 14 residues. This CDR3 is CASIWLGPTGEQYF.

The chain joins TRBV10-1 to TRBJ2-7; TCRdb's D gene call, TRBD2, goes unchecked for lack of DNA. This CDR3 is built from 17 residues. Germline-derived CDR1 and CDR2 are WNHNN and SYGVQD (reference sequence). CDR3 sequence: CASSSGLAGGQFYEQYF.

This chain links TRBV29-1 with TRBJ1-2; TCRdb designates TRBD1, a call that cannot be tested without DNA. This CDR3 is 13 amino acids long. Germline assignment: CDR1 SQVTM and CDR2 ANQGSEA. CDR3 amino acids: CSARTGGIDGYTF.

This sequence joins TRBV7-9 and TRBJ1-5. Germline V lookup: CDR1 SEHNR, CDR2 FQNEAQ (reference sequence). This CDR3 is built from 14 residues. Here the CDR3 reads CASSLVARDQPQHF.

The chain uses TRBV7-8 and TRBJ1-5; the D call from TCRdb, TRBD1, cannot be confirmed without DNA. The CDR3 totals 16 residues. CDR1 and CDR2 (germline): SGHVS, FQNEAQ. CDR3 region: CASSPNRVNSNQPQHF.

The CDR3 loop reads CAIRDDLGSEQFF. V usage is TRBV10-3 and J usage is TRBJ2-1. Per the germline V gene, CDR1 is ENHRY and CDR2 is SYGVKD. The CDR3 covers 13 residues.

The rearrangement links TRBV15 to TRBJ2-1; TCRdb outputs TRBD2, but without DNA this stays unchecked. CDR1 and CDR2 (germline): LNHNV, YYDKDF (reference sequence). This CDR3 is 17 amino acids long. The CDR3 is CATSRDQASMSSDEQFF.

V gene TRBV20-1 combines with J gene TRBJ2-2; as DNA is missing, the TRBD1 call by TCRdb cannot be tested. CDR1 is DFQATT and CDR2 is SNEGSKA in the germline V gene (reference sequence). The CDR3 sequence is 16 residues long. CDR3 amino acids: CSARAGTEPNTGELFF.

J is TRBJ2-5 and V is TRBV4-1; TCRdb's D call of TRBD2 is untestable without DNA. Germline-derived CDR1 and CDR2 are MGHRA and YSYEKL. The CDR3 contains 15 residues. The CDR3 sequence: CASSQVVDSSTPQYF.

The CDR3 sequence is CASSPLGGETEAFF. This chain uses TRBV7-9 with TRBJ1-1; TCRdb's D gene call, TRBD1, goes unchecked for lack of DNA. Germline CDR1 SEHNR, CDR2 FQNEAQ (reference sequence). This CDR3 is built from 14 residues. Filled out from reference TRBV7-9 and TRBJ1-1, the complete variable domain reads DTGVSQNPRHKITKRGQNVTFRCDPISEHNRLYWYRQTLGQGPEFLTYFQNEAQLEKSRLLSDRFSAERPKGSFSTLEIQRTEQGDSAMYLCASSPLGGETEAFFGQGTRLTVV.

The J gene is TRBJ2-1, the V gene TRBV11-1; TCRdb indicates TRBD1, and absent DNA this call remains unverified. The germline V gene encodes CDR1 SGHAT and CDR2 FQDESV (reference sequence). The CDR3 loop spans 16 amino acids. This CDR3 is CASSLAAGTAHNEQFF. The full variable domain, rest sourced from reference TRBV11-1 and TRBJ2-1, is EAEVAQSPRYKITEKSQAVAFWCDPISGHATLYWYRQILGQGPELLVQFQDESVVDDSQLPKDRFSAERLKGVDSTLKIQPAELGDSAMYLCASSLAAGTAHNEQFFGPGTRLTVL.

The chain combines TRBV5-1 with TRBJ1-5; TCRdb picks TRBD1, but there is no DNA to check that call. The CDR3 runs to 15 residues. Germline V lookup: CDR1 SGHRS, CDR2 YFSETQ. The CDR3 is CASSSSGQSNQPQHF.

The chain uses TRBV25-1 and TRBJ2-7. The CDR3 runs 14 residues. Germline loops: CDR1 MGHDK, CDR2 SYGVNS. The CDR3 region is CASSAGAGIVEQYF.

V and J are TRBV9 and TRBJ2-1; as DNA is missing, the TRBD2 call by TCRdb cannot be tested. The CDR3 contains 15 residues. Germline CDR1 and CDR2: SGDLS and YYNGEE. The CDR3 sequence: CASSTSVSSYNEQFF.

The chain uses TRBV4-2 and TRBJ2-3. This CDR3 spans 12 amino acids. The germline V gene has CDR1 LGHNA and CDR2 YNFKEQ. Here the CDR3 reads CASSQTADTQYF.

J is TRBJ2-7 and V is TRBV7-3. Germline CDR1 SGHTA, CDR2 FQGTGA. This CDR3 region has 14 residues. The CDR3 here is CASSRGQDSYEQYF.

V is TRBV4-3 and J is TRBJ2-3; the TCRdb D gene call, TRBD1, has no DNA to confirm it. The CDR3 is 14 amino acids. CDR1 and CDR2 (germline): LGHNA, YSLEER. Here the CDR3 reads CASSPGTSTDTQYF.

The CDR3 loop reads CASSLRRGGYNEQFF. The chain links TRBV5-1 to TRBJ2-1; TCRdb reports TRBD2, a call that lacks DNA to check it against. The CDR3 is made up of 15 amino acids. Looked up from germline, CDR1 is SGHRS and CDR2 is YFSETQ.

CDR3 loop: CASSLAGPGANVLTF. The V gene is TRBV7-9, the J gene TRBJ2-6; TCRdb's assignment of TRBD2 cannot be checked, as there is no DNA. CDR1 and CDR2 from the germline V gene are SEHNR and FQNEAQ (reference sequence). The CDR3 is made up of 15 amino acids.

The genes are TRBV14 and TRBJ1-1. The CDR3 totals 15 residues. Germline CDR1 and CDR2: SGHDN and FVKESK. CDR3 in amino acids: CASSDQRYMNTEAFF.

The chain uses TRBV28 and TRBJ2-7; TCRdb outputs TRBD2, but without DNA this stays unchecked. The CDR3 contains 14 residues. CDR1 and CDR2 (germline): MDHEN, SYDVKM. The CDR3 is CASSFSGEIYEQYF.

V is TRBV25-1 and J is TRBJ2-3; TCRdb's assignment of TRBD2 cannot be checked, as there is no DNA. In germline, CDR1 is MGHDK, CDR2 SYGVNS. The CDR3 is made up of 15 amino acids. CDR3 residues: CASSEFRVGPTAQYF.

The chain uses TRBV12-3 or TRBV12-4 and TRBJ2-5; TCRdb designates TRBD1, a call that cannot be tested without DNA. The CDR3 extends over 13 amino acids. This chain's CDR3 is CASSFGHRETQYF.

This CDR3 reads CASSFQQDNQPQHF. The J gene is TRBJ1-5, the V gene TRBV5-6; TCRdb gives TRBD1 as the D gene, but with no DNA this cannot be confirmed. The CDR3 covers 14 residues. Looked up from germline, CDR1 is SGHDT and CDR2 is YYEEEE.

This chain links TRBV20-1 with TRBJ2-7. The CDR3 runs 13 residues. From germline, CDR1 is DFQATT and CDR2 SNEGSKA (reference sequence). The chain's CDR3 is CSARQRSSYEQYF.

The rearrangement links TRBV10-3 to TRBJ2-7. Germline V CDR1 and CDR2: ENHRY, SYGVKD. The CDR3 sequence is 13 residues long. The CDR3 here is CAISLDGSYEQYF.

The chain recombines TRBV4-3 with TRBJ2-3; TCRdb's D call of TRBD2 is untestable without DNA. CDR1 LGHNA and CDR2 YSLEER come from the germline V gene. This CDR3 comprises 18 residues. The CDR3 is CASSPRLAGGLLSDAQYF.

The gene calls are TRBV7-9 and TRBJ1-5; TCRdb picks TRBD1, but there is no DNA to check that call. The CDR3 runs to 15 residues. CDR1 is SEHNR, CDR2 FQNEAQ, per germline (reference sequence). CDR3 sequence reads: CASSAGGLGNQPQHF.

The chain recombines TRBV2 with TRBJ2-5. Germline V lookup: CDR1 SNHLY, CDR2 FYNNEI. The CDR3 has 17 amino acids. CDR3 protein: CASSEGSLTDQRETQYF.

The genes are TRBV27 and TRBJ2-1; the TCRdb call, TRBD1, lacks DNA for checking. The CDR3 length is 14 residues. CDR1 and CDR2 (germline): MNHEY, SMNVEV (reference sequence). This CDR3 is CASTLTRGVNEQFF.